These T cell receptor beta chains were read from a single sample in a study of blood T cell repertoires in COVID-19. Produced via immunoSEQ multiplex PCR; TCRdb's table is partial and in-frame only. The table includes about 360,000 clones, roughly 77% detected once. Sequences were obtained from peripheral blood. The receptors stem from a human donor with acute or convalescent COVID-19. The donor label of this sample is uncertain. Each CDR3 is given with its conserved first and last residue. The D gene is left open where the match is weak. Only some rows state a clone size, as once, few, many or a class for expanded clones.

j_call d_call v_call clone_size cdr3_aa cdr3_nt
TRBJ1-2 - TRBV6-1 - CASSEQHNLGGYTF TGTGCCAGCAGTGAGCAGCATAACCTAGGCGGCTACACCTTC
TRBJ1-3 - TRBV5-1 - CASRTGDSGNTIYF TGCGCCAGCAGAACCGGAGACTCTGGAAACACCATATATTTT
TRBJ2-1 - TRBV9 few CASSVVVGEQFF TGTGCCAGCAGCGTAGTGGTCGGTGAGCAGTTCTTC
TRBJ1-4 - TRBV28 - CATARGSGNEKLFF TGTGCCACCGCCCGAGGGAGCGGTAATGAAAAACTGTTTTTT
TRBJ2-3 - TRBV7-7 - CASSLGLAGTDTQYF TGTGCCAGCAGCTTAGGGCTCGCGGGCACAGATACGCAGTATTTT
TRBJ2-7 - TRBV12-3/TRBV12-4 - CASSGGEQYF TGTGCCAGCTCCGGGGGCGAGCAGTACTTC
TRBJ1-5 TRBD1 TRBV11-2 few CASSTGQVNQPQHF TGTGCCAGCAGCACAGGACAGGTGAATCAGCCCCAGCATTTT
TRBJ1-1 TRBD1 TRBV18 once CASSPPGTGNTEAFF TGTGCCAGCTCACCACCCGGGACAGGGAACACTGAAGCTTTCTTT
TRBJ2-3 TRBD2 TRBV18 - CASSPLAGALSDLNTQYF TGTGCCAGCTCACCTCTAGCGGGAGCTCTTTCGGATTTGAATACGCAGTATTTT
TRBJ1-2 - TRBV28 - CASLGRRKGGYGYTF TGTGCCAGCCTGGGTCGCCGTAAAGGCGGCTATGGCTACACCTTC
TRBJ2-7 - TRBV11-1 - CASSGGPLNPWGQYF TGTGCCAGCAGCGGGGGCCCCCTTAACCCATGGGGGCAGTACTTC
TRBJ1-3 - TRBV27 - CASSSRRGNTIYF TGTGCCAGCAGTTCTAGACGGGGAAACACCATATATTTT
TRBJ2-3 TRBD2 TRBV4-2 - CASSQGTSGRATDTQYF TGTGCCAGCAGCCAAGGGACTAGCGGGCGTGCTACAGATACGCAGTATTTT
TRBJ1-1 - TRBV4-2 once CASSQSRSGYSTEAFF TGTGCCAGCAGCCAATCTCGGTCCGGGTATAGCACTGAAGCTTTCTTT
TRBJ2-7 - TRBV6-5 - CASTARDRKREQYF TGTGCCAGCACCGCGCGGGACAGAAAACGCGAGCAGTACTTC
TRBJ2-2 TRBD1 TRBV5-1 - CASEDRAAGELFF TGCGCCAGCGAGGACAGGGCGGCCGGGGAGCTGTTTTTT
TRBJ1-1 TRBD1 TRBV19 - CASSIVPTGGGAETFF TGTGCCAGTAGTATAGTCCCGACAGGGGGCGGGGCTGAAACTTTCTTT
TRBJ1-4 - TRBV2 - CARGQDEKLFF TGTGCCAGGGGGCAAGACGAAAAACTGTTTTTT
TRBJ2-5 - TRBV5-4 - CASSPGLYQETQYF TGTGCCAGCAGCCCTGGGCTTTACCAAGAGACCCAGTACTTC
TRBJ1-3 TRBD1 TRBV7-9 - CASSRQGAPQYF TGTGCCAGCAGCCGACAGGGAGCCCCTCAATATTTT
TRBJ2-3 - TRBV20-1 - CSASDRGGVADTQYF TGCAGTGCTAGTGATCGGGGCGGGGTGGCAGATACGCAGTATTTT
TRBJ1-2 TRBD1 TRBV5-4 - CASSLDGQGGDYGYTF TGTGCCAGCAGCTTGGATGGACAGGGAGGGGACTATGGCTACACCTTC
TRBJ1-4 - TRBV28 - CASSPMTGANEKLFF TGTGCCAGCAGTCCCATGACAGGCGCCAATGAAAAACTGTTTTTT
TRBJ2-2 TRBD2 TRBV5-1 - CASSPAGRGAAGELFF TGCGCCAGCAGCCCCGCCGGGCGGGGGGCCGCCGGGGAGCTGTTTTTT